The text below deals with one T cell receptor beta chain. This record comes from a study of identical twins. TCRdb reprocessed the 5' RACE reads via MiXCR and lists one record per CDR3 protein. This sample has roughly 250,000 distinct CDR3 sequences; roughly an eighth occur once, and the top ten carry approximately 8.2%. The clonotype comes from a woman aged 18-29 years in good health. The sequencing sample was made of memory (CD45RO+) T cells sorted from blood.

The CDR3 region has the DNA TGTGCCAGCAGCCGTAGCGGGAGCAAGGATACGCAGTATTTT. This codes for CASSRSGSKDTQYF. V usage is TRBV7-8 and J usage is TRBJ2-3; 9 nucleotides line up with TRBD2. Unmatched junction bases numbered 6, after V lost 5 bases and J lost 6 bases. CDR1 is SGHVS and CDR2 is FQNEAQ in the germline V gene. This CDR3 comprises 14 residues.